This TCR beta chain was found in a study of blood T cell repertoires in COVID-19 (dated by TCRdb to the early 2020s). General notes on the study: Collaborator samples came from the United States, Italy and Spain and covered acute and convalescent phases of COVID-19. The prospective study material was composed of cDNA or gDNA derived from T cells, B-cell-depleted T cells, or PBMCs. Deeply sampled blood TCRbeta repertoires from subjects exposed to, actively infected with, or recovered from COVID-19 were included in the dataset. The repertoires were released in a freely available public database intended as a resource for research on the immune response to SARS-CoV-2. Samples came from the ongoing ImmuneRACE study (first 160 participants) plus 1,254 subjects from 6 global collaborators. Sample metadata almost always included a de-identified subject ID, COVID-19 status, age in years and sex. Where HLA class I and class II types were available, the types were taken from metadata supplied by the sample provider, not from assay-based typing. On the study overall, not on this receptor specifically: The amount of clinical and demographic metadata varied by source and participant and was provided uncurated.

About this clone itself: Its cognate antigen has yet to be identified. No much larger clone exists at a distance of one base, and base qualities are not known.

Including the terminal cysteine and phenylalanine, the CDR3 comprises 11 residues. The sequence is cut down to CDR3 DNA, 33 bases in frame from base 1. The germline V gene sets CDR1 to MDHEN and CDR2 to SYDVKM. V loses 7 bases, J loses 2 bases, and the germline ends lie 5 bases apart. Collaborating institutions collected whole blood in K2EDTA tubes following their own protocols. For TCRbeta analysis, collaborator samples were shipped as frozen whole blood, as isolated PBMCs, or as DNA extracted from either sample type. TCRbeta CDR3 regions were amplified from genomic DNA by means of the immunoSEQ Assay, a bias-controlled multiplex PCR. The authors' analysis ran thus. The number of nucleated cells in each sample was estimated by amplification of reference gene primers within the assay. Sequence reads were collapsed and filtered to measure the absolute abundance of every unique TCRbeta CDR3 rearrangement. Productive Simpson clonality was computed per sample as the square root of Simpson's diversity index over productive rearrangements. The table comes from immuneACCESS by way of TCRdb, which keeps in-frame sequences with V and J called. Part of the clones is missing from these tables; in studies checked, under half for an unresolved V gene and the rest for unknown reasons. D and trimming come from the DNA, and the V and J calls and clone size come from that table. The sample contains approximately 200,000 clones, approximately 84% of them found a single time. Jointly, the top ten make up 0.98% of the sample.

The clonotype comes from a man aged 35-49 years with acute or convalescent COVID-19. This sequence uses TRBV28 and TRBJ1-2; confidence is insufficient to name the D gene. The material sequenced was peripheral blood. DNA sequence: TGTGCCAGCACCCAAAACTATGGCTACACCTTC. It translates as CASTQNYGYTF.